Below, 4 T cell receptor beta chains from the same sample are listed, as sequenced in a study of T cells in Graves' hyperthyroidism and ophthalmopathy (dated by TCRdb to about 2019). The library was generated by multiplex PCR. TCRdb records Illumina HiSeq 2000 as the sequencer. The TCR beta CDR3 regions were amplified from RNA transcripts. The TCR CDR3 was subjected to a first round of RT-PCR using the HTBI primer set and the Qiagen OneStep RT-PCR kit. Clones were called with MiXCR by TCRdb after fastp trimmed the public reads at Q25, and only in-frame beta chains were retained. Each CDR3 protein gets just one entry, which takes the most common genes and DNA from the rows behind it. Here the sample has more than 500,000 distinct CDR3 sequences; about 15% occur a single time. Jointly, the top ten make up approximately 30% of the sample. The source material was blood. The receptors derive from a woman in her thirties with Graves' ophthalmopathy.

At least ten counts were recorded for this clonotype. The chain carries TRBV20-1 and TRBJ2-3; no clear D. Per germline, CDR1 DFQATT and CDR2 SNEGSKA (reference sequence). Trimming pared 8 bases from V and 1 base from J, leaving 13 bases between. The CDR3 covers 13 residues. CDR3 sequence: CSSEGLRTDTQYF. As DNA, the CDR3 is TGCAGTTCTGAAGGGCTTCGCACAGATACGCAGTATTTT.

This chain uses TRBV5-6 with TRBJ2-6; D is tentatively TRBD1 or TRBD2 (5 bases each). Per the germline V gene, CDR1 is SGHDT and CDR2 is YYEEEE. V was cut by 2 bases and J by 4 bases, with 10 bases left in between. The CDR3 is 15 amino acids. CDR3 coding DNA: TGTGCCAGCAGCTTCAGGGACGCGGGGGCCAACGTCCTGACTTTC. It yields the protein CASSFRDAGANVLTF.

This clonotype occurred many times. The chain joins TRBV27 to TRBJ2-1, with 9 bases identical to TRBD2. CDR1 and CDR2 (germline): MNHEY, SMNVEV (reference sequence). The CDR3 runs to 14 residues. After removal of 5 bases from V and 7 bases from J, the junction contained 6 bases not matched to a gene. The CDR3, as DNA: TGTGCCAGCAGTCCTTTAGCGGGAGCAAATGAGCAGTTCTTC. Translation gives CASSPLAGANEQFF.

This clonotype was picked up one time. It differs at one base from a far larger clone, so likely a read error. The chain uses TRBV7-2 and TRBJ2-2; D is possibly TRBD2 (5 bases). The CDR3 has 12 amino acids. Germline V lookup: CDR1 SGHTA, CDR2 FQGNSA. CDR3 sequence reads: CASSLLTGEPFF. CDR3 nucleotide sequence: TGTGCCAGCAGCTTATTGACCGGGGAGCCGTTTTTT.